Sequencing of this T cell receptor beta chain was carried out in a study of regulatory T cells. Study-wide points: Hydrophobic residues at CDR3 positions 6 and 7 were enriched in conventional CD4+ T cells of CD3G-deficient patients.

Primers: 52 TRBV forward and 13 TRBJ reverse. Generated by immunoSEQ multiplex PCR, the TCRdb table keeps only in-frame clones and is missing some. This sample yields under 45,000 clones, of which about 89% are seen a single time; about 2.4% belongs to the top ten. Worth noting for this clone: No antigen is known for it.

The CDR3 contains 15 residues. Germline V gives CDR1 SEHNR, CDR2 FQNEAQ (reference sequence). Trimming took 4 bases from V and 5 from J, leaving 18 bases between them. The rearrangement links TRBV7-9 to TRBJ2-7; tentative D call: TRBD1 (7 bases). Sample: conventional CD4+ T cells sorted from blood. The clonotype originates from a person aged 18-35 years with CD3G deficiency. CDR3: CASSSGGTALDEQYF. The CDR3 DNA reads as TGTGCCAGCAGCTCAGGGGGGACAGCTCTGGACGAGCAGTACTTC.